This T cell receptor (beta chain) was obtained from a study of metastatic and nonmetastatic thyroid tumors. About the research overall: Repertoire data that came from the blood and tumor or nodule tissue of malignant and benign thyroid patients were compared.

In its sample, this clone was seen many times. Its specificity is unknown. Original methodology: The authors used CDR3 differences across clinicopathological groups to build a distant-metastasis classifier for papillary thyroid cancer. TCRdb re-called the PCR reads with MiXCR. The V and J calls were not made by the authors but by TCRdb's processing. The repertoire holds tens of thousands of clones, over 15% seen once, with approximately 4.8% in the top ten. The CDR3 sequence is 15 residues long. Germline V gene sequence: CDR1 SEHNR, CDR2 FQNEAQ (reference sequence). V was pared by 5 bases and J by 3 bases, with 5 bases of the junction left unmatched. Study results and limitations: The study reportedly found significantly higher TCR beta diversity in malignant thyroid tumors than benign nodules, in blood and tumor.

The entire patient cohort was treatment-naive prior to thyroid surgery. The sequenced sample was blood. The gene calls are TRBV7-9 and TRBJ2-3, with TRBD1 matching 10 bases. The sequence derives from a female donor with papillary thyroid cancer or a benign thyroid nodule (not recorded which). Some clones in this sample may be carry-over from other donors' samples. DNA of the CDR3: TGTGCCAGCAGCCCTCCGGACAGGGGGACAGATACGCAGTATTTT. Protein sequence: CASSPPDRGTDTQYF.